The following is a T cell receptor beta chain sequence with its context. The antigen remains undetermined. The CDR3 extends over 11 amino acids. V lost 2 bases and J lost 9, with 8 bases in between. Germline V lookup: CDR1 SQVTM, CDR2 ANQGSEA. Assay used: immunoSEQ multiplex PCR; TCRdb lists only in-frame clones, some missing. There are a few hundred clones in the sample; less than 70% occur only once, and 69% lies in the top ten. This entry belongs to a study of Siglec-9 on CD8 T cells in melanoma. Overall study results and limits: An effector memory CD8+ T-cell subset seemingly accumulating in melanoma was reportedly marked and regulated by Siglec-9.

Sequencing was done on a sample of Siglec-9+ CD8+ T cells sorted from blood. This clonotype was sampled from a human donor in good health. The genes are TRBV29-1 and TRBJ2-1, with D possibly TRBD2 on 5 matching bases. The CDR3 loop reads CSVELGSEQFF. CDR3 DNA sequence: TGCAGCGTTGAATTGGGGAGTGAGCAGTTCTTC.